This T cell receptor beta chain comes out of a study of post-analysis software for immune sequencing data. The overall study: The disease courses spanned relapsing-remitting, secondary progressive and progressive-relapsing forms of multiple sclerosis. Overall study results and limits: Normalized Chao1 diversity was significantly reduced in patients versus controls. Strong co-clustering by F measure linked samples that shared a preparation batch.

Included in the TCR beta cDNA libraries were unique molecular identifiers. Input amounts of about 0.95 to 10 million T cells were used. These gave approximately 500,000 cDNA molecules, so each molecule approximated one T cell. TCRdb re-analysed the PCR reads in MiXCR, keeping a single row per CDR3 protein. The repertoire holds approximately 770,000 distinct CDR3 sequences, with 35% to 55% as singletons. As to this clonotype: What it binds is unknown.

The sequenced material came from blood. This clonotype originated in a girl between 10 and 17 years old with multiple sclerosis.

The chain's CDR3 is CATSGDYWDTDTQYF. Written as DNA, the CDR3 is TGTGCCACCAGTGGGGACTATTGGGACACAGATACGCAGTATTTT. This chain connects TRBV24-1 to TRBJ2-3; TRBD2 matches at 7 bases. V lost 5 bases and J lost 2; bases outside the gene matches: 6. The CDR3 runs 15 residues. In germline, CDR1 is KGHDR, CDR2 SFDVKD.